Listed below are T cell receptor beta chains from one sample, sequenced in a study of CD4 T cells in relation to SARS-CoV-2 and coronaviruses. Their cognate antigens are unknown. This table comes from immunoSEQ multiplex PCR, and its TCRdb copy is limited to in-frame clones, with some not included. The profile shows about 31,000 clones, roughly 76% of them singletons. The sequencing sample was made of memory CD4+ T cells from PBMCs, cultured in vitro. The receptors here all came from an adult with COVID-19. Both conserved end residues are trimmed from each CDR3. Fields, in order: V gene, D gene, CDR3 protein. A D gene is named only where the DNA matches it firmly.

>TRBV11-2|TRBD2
ASSPTGGRIGELF
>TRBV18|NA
ASSPNFGTGELF
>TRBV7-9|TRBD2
ASSLGGTTYNEQF
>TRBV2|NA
ASSGGYNYEQY
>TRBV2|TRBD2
ASSVSGSFNNEQF
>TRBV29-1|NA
SVESTTNEKLF
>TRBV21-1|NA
ASSKRWTESGQGYGGYT
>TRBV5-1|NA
ASSFGGGYSNTEAF
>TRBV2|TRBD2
ASSEALAGGQVSYNEQF
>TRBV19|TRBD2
ASTPRGGNEQF
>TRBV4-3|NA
ASSQEIREGYGYT
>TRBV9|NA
ASTPTGLFSETQY
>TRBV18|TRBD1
ASSPTGGYNEQF
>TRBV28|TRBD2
ASSLAGASAPQETQY
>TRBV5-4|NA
ASSLISSYNEQF
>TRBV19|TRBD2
ASSSREATGGPNYEQY
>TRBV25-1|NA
ASRDSFHEQY
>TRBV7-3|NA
ASSIYGEETQY
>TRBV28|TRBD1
ASSMPQGAWIETQY
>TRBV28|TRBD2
ASSLYPRGSGSPDTQY
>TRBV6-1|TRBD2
ASSGRGASGGTYEQY
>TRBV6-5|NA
ASSYDMTNYGYT
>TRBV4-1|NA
ASSQGWPGRQDTQY
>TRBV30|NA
AWSASYQGSSPLH
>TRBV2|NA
ASSVDQKQF
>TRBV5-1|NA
ASSFGSLENTEAF
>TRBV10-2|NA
ASRRDGNQPQH
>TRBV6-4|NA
ASSPGRDTDTQY
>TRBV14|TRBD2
ASSQSTGLVRHEQY
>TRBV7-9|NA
ASSPSYEQY
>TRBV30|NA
AWSVRDGTGSNQPQH
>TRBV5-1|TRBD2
ASSLGGSSSGLQF
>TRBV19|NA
ASSGGAPGYGYT
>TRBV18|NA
ASSQGGSSYNEQF
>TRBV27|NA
ASSLSPSEGQKTQY
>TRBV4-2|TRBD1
ASSQGTGGADTQY
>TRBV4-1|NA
ASSQDTETQY
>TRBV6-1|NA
ASSEAEQGRHEQY
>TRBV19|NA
ASSPGWRNNEQF
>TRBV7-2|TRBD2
ASGRGGVSGKQY
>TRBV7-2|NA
ASSVGQSNTEAF
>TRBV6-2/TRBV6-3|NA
ASSYRGIEAF
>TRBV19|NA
ASSIEGQNTEAF